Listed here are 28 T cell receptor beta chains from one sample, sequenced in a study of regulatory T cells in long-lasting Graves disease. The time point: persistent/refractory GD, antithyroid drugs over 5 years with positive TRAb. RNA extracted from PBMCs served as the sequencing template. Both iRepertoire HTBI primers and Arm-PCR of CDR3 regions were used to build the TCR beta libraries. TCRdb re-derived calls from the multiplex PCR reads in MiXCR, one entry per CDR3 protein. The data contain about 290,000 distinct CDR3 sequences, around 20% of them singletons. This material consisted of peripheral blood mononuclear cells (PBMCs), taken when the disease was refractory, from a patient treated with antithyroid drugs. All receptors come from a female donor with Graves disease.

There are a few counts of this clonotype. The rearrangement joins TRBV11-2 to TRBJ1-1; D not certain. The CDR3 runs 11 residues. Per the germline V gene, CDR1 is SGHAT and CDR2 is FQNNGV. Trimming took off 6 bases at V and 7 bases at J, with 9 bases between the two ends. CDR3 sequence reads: CASSQQIEAFF. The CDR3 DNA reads TGTGCCAGCAGTCAACAGATTGAAGCTTTCTTT.

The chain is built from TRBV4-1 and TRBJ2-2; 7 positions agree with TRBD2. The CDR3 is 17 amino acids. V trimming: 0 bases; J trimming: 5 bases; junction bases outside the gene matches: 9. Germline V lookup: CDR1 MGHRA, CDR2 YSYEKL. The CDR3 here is CASSQDRGEGRTGELFF. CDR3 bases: TGCGCCAGCAGCCAAGATCGGGGGGAGGGACGGACCGGGGAGCTGTTTTTT.

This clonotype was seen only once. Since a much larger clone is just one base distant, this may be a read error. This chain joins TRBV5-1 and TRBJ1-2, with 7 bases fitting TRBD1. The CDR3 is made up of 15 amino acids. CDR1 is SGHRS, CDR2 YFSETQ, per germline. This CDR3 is CASSLTDREFYGHTF. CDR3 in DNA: TGCGCCAGCAGCCTCACCGACAGGGAGTTCTATGGCCACACCTTC.

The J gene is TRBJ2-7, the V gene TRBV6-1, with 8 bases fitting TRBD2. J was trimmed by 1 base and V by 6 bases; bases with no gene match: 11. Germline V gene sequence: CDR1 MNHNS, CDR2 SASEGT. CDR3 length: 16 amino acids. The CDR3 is CASRPLRREASYEQYF. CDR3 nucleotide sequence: TGTGCCAGCAGACCGCTAAGGCGGGAGGCTTCCTACGAGCAGTACTTC.

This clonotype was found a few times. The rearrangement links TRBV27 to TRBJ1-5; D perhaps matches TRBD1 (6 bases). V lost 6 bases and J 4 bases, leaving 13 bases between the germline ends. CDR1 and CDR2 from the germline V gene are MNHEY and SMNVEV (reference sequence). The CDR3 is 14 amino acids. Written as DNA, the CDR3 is TGTGCCAGCAGCATTACAGGGAGTAATCAGCCCCAGCATTTT. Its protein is CASSITGSNQPQHF.

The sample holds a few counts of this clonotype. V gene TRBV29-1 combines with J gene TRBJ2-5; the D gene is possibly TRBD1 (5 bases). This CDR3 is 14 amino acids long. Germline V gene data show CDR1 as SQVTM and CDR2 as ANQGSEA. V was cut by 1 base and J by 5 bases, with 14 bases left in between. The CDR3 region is CSVEGAGPRETQYF. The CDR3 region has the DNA TGCAGCGTTGAAGGGGCAGGGCCACGGGAGACCCAGTACTTC.

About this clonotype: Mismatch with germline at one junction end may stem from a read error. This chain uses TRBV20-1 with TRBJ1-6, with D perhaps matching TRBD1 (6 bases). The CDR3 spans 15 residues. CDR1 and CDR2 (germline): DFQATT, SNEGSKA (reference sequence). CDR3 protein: CSASRRQVVGGEVFF. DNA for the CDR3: TGCAGTGCTAGTCGTCGACAGGTTGTAGGGGGTGAAGTTTTCTTT.

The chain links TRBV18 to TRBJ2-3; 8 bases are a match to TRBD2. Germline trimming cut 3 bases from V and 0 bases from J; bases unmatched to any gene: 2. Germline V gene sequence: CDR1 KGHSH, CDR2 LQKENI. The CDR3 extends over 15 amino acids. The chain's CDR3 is CASSPSSGSTDTQYF. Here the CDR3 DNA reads TGTGCCAGCTCACCTTCTAGCGGGAGCACAGATACGCAGTATTTT. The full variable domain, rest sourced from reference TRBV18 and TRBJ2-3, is NAGVMQNPRHLVRRRGQEARLRCSPMKGHSHVYWYRQLPEEGLKFMVYLQKENIIDESGMPKERFSAEFPKEGPSILRIQQVVRGDSAAYFCASSPSSGSTDTQYFGPGTRLTVL.

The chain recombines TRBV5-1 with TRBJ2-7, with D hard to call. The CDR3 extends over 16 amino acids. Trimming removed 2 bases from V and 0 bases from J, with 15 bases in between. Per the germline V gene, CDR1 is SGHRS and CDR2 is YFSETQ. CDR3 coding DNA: TGCGCCAGCAGCTTTCTTCTCCGGGCGCCCTCCTACGAGCAGTACTTC. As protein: CASSFLLRAPSYEQYF.

The CDR3 sequence: CASSVSDSGNTIYF. The CDR3 coding sequence is TGTGCCAGCAGTGTATCTGACTCTGGAAACACCATATATTTT. J is TRBJ1-3 and V is TRBV25-1; D not resolved. The germline V gene has CDR1 MGHDK and CDR2 SYGVNS. Trimming stripped 4 bases from V and 0 bases from J, with 7 bases between. This CDR3 is built from 14 residues.

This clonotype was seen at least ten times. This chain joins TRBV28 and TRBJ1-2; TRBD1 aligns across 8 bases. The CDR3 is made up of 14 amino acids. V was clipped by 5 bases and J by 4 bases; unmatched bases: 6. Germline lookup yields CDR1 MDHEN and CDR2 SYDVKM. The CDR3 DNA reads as TGTGCCAGCAGTGGGGCAGGGGGCACCTATGGCTACACCTTC. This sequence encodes CASSGAGGTYGYTF.

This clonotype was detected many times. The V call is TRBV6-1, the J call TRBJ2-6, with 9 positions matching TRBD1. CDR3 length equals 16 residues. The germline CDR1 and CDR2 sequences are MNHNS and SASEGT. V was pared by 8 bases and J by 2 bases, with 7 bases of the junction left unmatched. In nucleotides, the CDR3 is TGTGCCAGCGAAAGACAGGGGGGGGCTGGGGCCAACGTCCTGACTTTC. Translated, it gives CASERQGGAGANVLTF.

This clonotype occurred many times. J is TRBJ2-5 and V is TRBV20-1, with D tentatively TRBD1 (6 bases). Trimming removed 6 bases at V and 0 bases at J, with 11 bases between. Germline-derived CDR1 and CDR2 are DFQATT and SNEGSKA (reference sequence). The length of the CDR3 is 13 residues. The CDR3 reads CSAPTGYQETQYF. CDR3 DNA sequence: TGCAGTGCCCCAACAGGGTACCAAGAGACCCAGTACTTC.

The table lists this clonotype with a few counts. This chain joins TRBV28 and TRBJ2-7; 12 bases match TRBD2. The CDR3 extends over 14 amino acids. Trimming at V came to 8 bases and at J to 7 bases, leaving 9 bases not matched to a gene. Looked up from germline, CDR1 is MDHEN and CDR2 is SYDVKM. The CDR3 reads CASFLAGGPGEQYF. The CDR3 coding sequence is TGTGCCAGCTTTCTAGCGGGAGGGCCGGGAGAGCAGTACTTC.

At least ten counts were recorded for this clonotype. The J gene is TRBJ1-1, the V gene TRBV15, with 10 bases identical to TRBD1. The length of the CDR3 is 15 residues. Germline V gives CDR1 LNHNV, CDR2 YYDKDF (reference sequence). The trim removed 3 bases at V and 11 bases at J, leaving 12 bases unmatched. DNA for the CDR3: TGTGCCACCAGCAGGTTCCCGGGACAGGGGTTTTTTGCTTTCTTT. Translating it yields CATSRFPGQGFFAFF.

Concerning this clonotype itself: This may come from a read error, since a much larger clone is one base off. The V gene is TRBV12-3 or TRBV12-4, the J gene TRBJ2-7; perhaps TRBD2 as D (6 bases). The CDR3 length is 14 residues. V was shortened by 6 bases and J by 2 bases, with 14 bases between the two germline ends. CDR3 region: CASRAGRSPYEQYF. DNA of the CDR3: TGTGCCAGCAGAGCGGGCCGGAGCCCCTACGAGCAGTACTTC.

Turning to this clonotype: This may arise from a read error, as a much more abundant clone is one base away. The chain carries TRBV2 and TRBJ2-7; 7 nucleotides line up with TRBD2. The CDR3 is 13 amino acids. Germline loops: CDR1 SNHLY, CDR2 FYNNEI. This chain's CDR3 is CASSERRDYKQYF. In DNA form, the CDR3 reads TGTGCCAGCAGTGAAAGACGGGACTACAAGCAGTACTTC.

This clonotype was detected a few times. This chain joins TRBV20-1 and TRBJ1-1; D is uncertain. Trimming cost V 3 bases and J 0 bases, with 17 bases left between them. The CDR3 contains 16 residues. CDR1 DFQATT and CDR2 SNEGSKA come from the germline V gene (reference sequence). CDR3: CSARGRGGRMNTEAFF. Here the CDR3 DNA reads TGCAGTGCTAGGGGCCGGGGAGGGAGGATGAACACTGAAGCTTTCTTT.

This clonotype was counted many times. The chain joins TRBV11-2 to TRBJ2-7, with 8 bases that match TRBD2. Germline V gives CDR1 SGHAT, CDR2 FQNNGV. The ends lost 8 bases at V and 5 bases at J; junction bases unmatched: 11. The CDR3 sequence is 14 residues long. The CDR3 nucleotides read TGTGCCAGCTTCGGGGGCGGGAGGTCCCACGAGCAGTACTTC. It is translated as CASFGGGRSHEQYF.

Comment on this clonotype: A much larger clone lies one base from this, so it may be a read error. CDR3 sequence (DNA): TGTGCCTGGAGTGTACAGATCGCCGGTTACGAGCAGTACTTC. This codes for CAWSVQIAGYEQYF. V and J are TRBV30 and TRBJ2-7; D uncertain. The germline CDR1 and CDR2 sequences are GTSNPN and SVGIG (reference sequence). V shed 0 bases and J shed 4 bases, with 13 bases lying between them. The CDR3 length is 14 residues.

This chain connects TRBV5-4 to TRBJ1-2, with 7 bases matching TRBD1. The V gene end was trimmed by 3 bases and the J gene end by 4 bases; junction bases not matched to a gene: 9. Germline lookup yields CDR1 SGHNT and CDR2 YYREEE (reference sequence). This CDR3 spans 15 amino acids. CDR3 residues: CASSWGSGTAYGYTF. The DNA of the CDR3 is TGTGCCAGCAGCTGGGGGTCCGGGACAGCCTATGGCTACACCTTC.

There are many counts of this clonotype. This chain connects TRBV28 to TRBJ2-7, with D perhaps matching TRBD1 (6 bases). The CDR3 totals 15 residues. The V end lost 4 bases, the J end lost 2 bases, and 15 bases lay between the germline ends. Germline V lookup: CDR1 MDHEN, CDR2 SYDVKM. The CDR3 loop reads CASSSPLWGPYEQYF. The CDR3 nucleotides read TGTGCCAGCAGTTCACCCTTATGGGGGCCCTACGAGCAGTACTTC.

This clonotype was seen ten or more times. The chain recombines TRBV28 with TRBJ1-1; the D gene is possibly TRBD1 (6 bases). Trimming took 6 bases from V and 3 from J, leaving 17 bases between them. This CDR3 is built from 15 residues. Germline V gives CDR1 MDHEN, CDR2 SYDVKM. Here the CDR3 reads CASREQGNQDTEAFF. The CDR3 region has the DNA TGTGCCAGCAGGGAACAGGGAAATCAAGACACTGAAGCTTTCTTT.

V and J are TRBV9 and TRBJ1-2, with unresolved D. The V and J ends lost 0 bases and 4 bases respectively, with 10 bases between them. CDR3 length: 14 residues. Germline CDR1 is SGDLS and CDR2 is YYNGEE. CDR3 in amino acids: CASSVADTLYGYTF. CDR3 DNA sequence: TGTGCCAGCAGCGTAGCGGATACCCTCTATGGCTACACCTTC.

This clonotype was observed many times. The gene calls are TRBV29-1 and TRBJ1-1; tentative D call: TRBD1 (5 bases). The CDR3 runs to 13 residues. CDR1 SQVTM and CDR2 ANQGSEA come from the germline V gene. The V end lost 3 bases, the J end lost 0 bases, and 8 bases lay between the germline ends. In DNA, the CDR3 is TGCAGCGTTGATGGGGGAATGAACACTGAAGCTTTCTTT. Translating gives CSVDGGMNTEAFF.

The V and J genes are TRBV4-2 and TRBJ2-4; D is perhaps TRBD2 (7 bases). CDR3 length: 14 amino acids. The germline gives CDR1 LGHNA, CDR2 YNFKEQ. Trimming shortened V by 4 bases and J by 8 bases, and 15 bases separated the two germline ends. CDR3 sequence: CASSPGLGGDIQYF. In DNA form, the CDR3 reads TGTGCCAGCAGCCCAGGACTAGGGGGGGACATTCAGTACTTC.

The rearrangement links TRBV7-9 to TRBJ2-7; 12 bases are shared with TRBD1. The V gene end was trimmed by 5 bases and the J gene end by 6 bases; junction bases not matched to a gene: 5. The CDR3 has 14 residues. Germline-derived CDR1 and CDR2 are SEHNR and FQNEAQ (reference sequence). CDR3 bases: TGTGCCAGCAGCGCCGGGACAGGGGGCGCCGAGCAGTACTTC. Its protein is CASSAGTGGAEQYF.

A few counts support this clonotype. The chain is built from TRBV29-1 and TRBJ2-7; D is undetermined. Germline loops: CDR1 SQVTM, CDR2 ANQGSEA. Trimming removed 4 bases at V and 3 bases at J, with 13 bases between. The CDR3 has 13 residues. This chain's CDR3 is CSVVGLSVYEQYF. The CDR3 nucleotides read TGCAGCGTTGTTGGCCTCTCTGTCTACGAGCAGTACTTC.